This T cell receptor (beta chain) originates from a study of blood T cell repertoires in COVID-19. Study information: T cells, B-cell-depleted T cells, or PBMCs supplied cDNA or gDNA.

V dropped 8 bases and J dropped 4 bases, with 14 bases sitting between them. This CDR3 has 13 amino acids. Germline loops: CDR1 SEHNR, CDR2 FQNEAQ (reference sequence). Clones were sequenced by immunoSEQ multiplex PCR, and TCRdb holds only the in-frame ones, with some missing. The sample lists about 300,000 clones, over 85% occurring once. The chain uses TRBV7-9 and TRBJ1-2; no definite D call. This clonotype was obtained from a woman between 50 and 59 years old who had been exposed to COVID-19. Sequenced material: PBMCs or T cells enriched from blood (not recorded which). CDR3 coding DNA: TGTGCCAGCGGAACAGAAAGCCTCTATGGCTACACCTTC. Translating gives CASGTESLYGYTF.